This passage covers 32 T cell receptor beta chains from one sample sequenced in a study of blood T cell repertoires in COVID-19. The table came from immunoSEQ multiplex PCR; TCRdb's copy has only in-frame clones and leaves some out. The profile shows some 47,000 clones, under 90% of them singletons. Sample: peripheral blood. These receptors came from a human donor in a cohort sampled during active COVID-19.

V usage is TRBV5-1 and J usage is TRBJ2-5; TRBD2 agrees at 12 bases. The CDR3 is 14 amino acids. Germline V CDR1 and CDR2: SGHRS, YFSETQ. V shed 2 bases and J 5 bases; nucleotides not matched to a gene: 1. As DNA, the CDR3 is TGCGCCAGCAGCTTTGGGACTAGCGGGGAGACCCAGTACTTC. It encodes CASSFGTSGETQYF.

This clone was seen just once. The V call is TRBV6-5, the J call TRBJ2-1; TRBD2 matches at 11 bases. Germline-derived CDR1 and CDR2 are MNHEY and SVGAGI. The CDR3 runs 14 residues. Trimming took 6 bases from V and 4 from J; bases not matched to a gene: 2. CDR3 amino acids: CASRLAGEYNEQFF. The CDR3 DNA is TGTGCCAGCAGACTAGCGGGGGAATACAATGAGCAGTTCTTC.

The chain recombines TRBV4-1 with TRBJ1-2; D not resolved. This CDR3 comprises 15 residues. Germline V CDR1 and CDR2: MGHRA, YSYEKL. Trimming removed 1 base from V and 7 bases from J, with 16 bases in between. This CDR3 reads CASSQGGWLVSGYTF. The CDR3 DNA is TGCGCCAGCAGCCAAGGAGGCTGGTTAGTTTCTGGCTACACCTTC.

V is TRBV6-2 or TRBV6-3 and J is TRBJ2-5; no definite D call. The germline V gene encodes CDR1 MNHEY and CDR2 SVGEGT. V lost 6 bases, J lost 0 bases, and 11 bases lay in between. This CDR3 is 14 amino acids long. The CDR3 protein is CASSLEAHQETQYF. In nucleotides, the CDR3 is TGTGCCAGCAGCCTCGAGGCCCACCAAGAGACCCAGTACTTC.

The gene calls are TRBV19 and TRBJ2-3; 12 bases agree with TRBD2. From germline, CDR1 is LNHDA and CDR2 SQIVND (reference sequence). V trimming: 5 bases; J trimming: 2 bases; junction bases outside the gene matches: 5. This CDR3 has 16 amino acids. CDR3 bases: TGTGCCAGTAGTCAGACTAGCGGGGGAGTCACAGATACGCAGTATTTT. Translation: CASSQTSGGVTDTQYF.

The chain carries TRBV2 and TRBJ1-1; the D gene is possibly TRBD1 (5 bases). The CDR3 is made up of 11 amino acids. The V gene lost 9 bases and the J gene lost 11 bases, with 16 bases spanning the gap. The germline V gene encodes CDR1 SNHLY and CDR2 FYNNEI. Here the CDR3 reads CASRQYGRAFF. The CDR3, as DNA: TGTGCCAGTCGACAGTACGGTAGGGCTTTCTTT.

The V call is TRBV6-5, the J call TRBJ2-5; TRBD2 matches at 9 bases. The germline gives CDR1 MNHEY, CDR2 SVGAGI. The junction had 8 bases not matched to a gene; V was cut back by 5 bases and J by 4 bases. CDR3 length: 15 amino acids. The CDR3 DNA is TGTGCCAGCAGTCTGTGGGCGGGGGGGCTAGAGACCCAGTACTTC. Encoded protein: CASSLWAGGLETQYF.

The chain links TRBV10-3 to TRBJ2-2; D perhaps matches TRBD1 (5 bases). V lost 3 bases and J lost 1, with 6 bases in between. The CDR3 has 14 amino acids. Germline CDR1 reads ENHRY; CDR2 reads SYGVKD. CDR3 loop: CAISERGNTGELFF. Here the CDR3 DNA reads TGTGCCATCAGTGAAAGGGGGAACACCGGGGAGCTGTTTTTT.

V usage is TRBV11-2 and J usage is TRBJ2-5, with D maybe TRBD1 (6 bases). Trimming took 5 bases from V and 7 from J, leaving 20 bases between them. The CDR3 runs 15 residues. CDR1 is SGHAT, CDR2 FQNNGV, per germline. This chain's CDR3 is CASSIFAGTFGTQYF. CDR3 DNA sequence: TGTGCCAGCAGCATCTTCGCCGGGACATTTGGGACCCAGTACTTC. Filled out from reference TRBV11-2 and TRBJ2-5, the complete variable domain reads EAGVAQSPRYKIIEKRQSVAFWCNPISGHATLYWYQQILGQGPKLLIQFQNNGVVDDSQLPKDRFSAERLKGVDSTLKIQPAKLEDSAVYLCASSIFAGTFGTQYFGPGTRLLVL.

This chain connects TRBV9 to TRBJ2-2; 15 bases are shared with TRBD2. The trim removed 4 bases at V and 4 bases at J, leaving 8 bases unmatched. Germline CDR1 SGDLS, CDR2 YYNGEE. There are 18 residues in the CDR3. The CDR3 spells CASSFAGTSGGTTGELFF. Written as DNA, the CDR3 is TGTGCCAGCAGCTTCGCCGGGACTAGCGGGGGGACCACCGGGGAGCTGTTTTTT.

This rearrangement joins TRBV15 to TRBJ1-1, with TRBD1 matching over 8 bases. Germline loops: CDR1 LNHNV, CDR2 YYDKDF (reference sequence). With 0 bases clipped from V and 10 bases from J, the junction kept 13 bases outside the gene matches. This CDR3 region has 16 residues. CDR3 sequence (DNA): TGTGCCACCAGCAGAGATTTACAGGGGGGGCGTATAGGAGCTTTCTTT. Residues: CATSRDLQGGRIGAFF.

The chain joins TRBV28 to TRBJ1-5; 10 nucleotides line up with TRBD1. V shed 4 bases, J shed 4 bases, and the junction held 4 bases outside the gene matches. Germline V gives CDR1 MDHEN, CDR2 SYDVKM. The CDR3 extends over 15 amino acids. CDR3 loop: CASSSDRGGNQPQHF. CDR3 bases: TGTGCCAGCAGTTCGGACAGGGGGGGGAATCAGCCCCAGCATTTT.

The rearrangement links TRBV5-1 to TRBJ2-1; D is ambiguous. Trimming cost V 2 bases and J 0 bases, with 9 bases left between them. Germline values: CDR1 SGHRS, CDR2 YFSETQ. CDR3 length: 15 residues. The DNA of the CDR3 is TGCGCCAGCAGCTTTCAGGAAAGCTCCTACAATGAGCAGTTCTTC. It specifies CASSFQESSYNEQFF.

The rearrangement joins TRBV7-2 to TRBJ2-3; 8 bases map to TRBD2. CDR3 length: 13 amino acids. From germline, CDR1 is SGHTA and CDR2 FQGNSA. Germline trimming cut 4 bases from V and 5 bases from J; bases unmatched to any gene: 2. The chain's CDR3 is CASSSLAGDTQYF. In DNA form, the CDR3 reads TGTGCCAGCAGCTCGCTAGCGGGAGATACGCAGTATTTT.

The gene calls are TRBV5-1 and TRBJ2-3, with D possibly TRBD2 on 6 matching bases. Germline CDR1 and CDR2: SGHRS and YFSETQ. The V end lost 5 bases, the J end lost 0 bases, and 10 bases lay between the germline ends. This CDR3 is 14 amino acids long. The CDR3 DNA reads TGCGCCAGCAGAGTAGGGACTAGCACAGATACGCAGTATTTT. Protein sequence: CASRVGTSTDTQYF.

The chain has TRBV19 and TRBJ1-5; D might be TRBD1 (5 bases). CDR1 LNHDA and CDR2 SQIVND come from the germline V gene (reference sequence). The CDR3 is 15 residues long. Trimming took 3 bases from V and 7 from J, leaving 16 bases between them. The CDR3 is CASSIGGTVRQPQHF. The CDR3 DNA is TGTGCCAGTAGTATTGGGGGGACGGTAAGACAGCCCCAGCATTTT.

This chain uses TRBV6-5 with TRBJ1-5; no reliable D call. CDR1 is MNHEY, CDR2 SVGAGI, per germline. Trimming shortened V by 2 bases and J by 3 bases, and 14 bases separated the two germline ends. The CDR3 runs to 16 residues. The CDR3 reads CASSYAIPDDNQPQHF. The DNA for the CDR3 is TGTGCCAGCAGTTACGCGATCCCTGATGACAATCAGCCCCAGCATTTT.

J is TRBJ1-4 and V is TRBV18; D possibly corresponds to TRBD1 (6 bases). Germline lookup yields CDR1 KGHSH and CDR2 LQKENI. V was clipped by 4 bases and J by 4 bases, with 10 bases between them. The CDR3 runs to 14 residues. CDR3 nucleotide sequence: TGTGCCAGCTCACGTGGACAGAATAATGAAAAACTGTTTTTT. Protein: CASSRGQNNEKLFF.

This chain links TRBV5-4 with TRBJ2-3; a weak D match, TRBD1 (5 bases). The CDR3 spans 16 residues. CDR1 and CDR2 from the germline V gene are SGHNT and YYREEE (reference sequence). The ends were cut back, 0 bases at V and 0 bases at J, with 11 bases in the middle. CDR3 in DNA: TGTGCCAGCAGCTTGGATCTGGGGCCTAGCACAGATACGCAGTATTTT. Encoded protein: CASSLDLGPSTDTQYF.

This chain connects TRBV5-1 to TRBJ2-7; D ambiguous. This CDR3 region has 13 residues. Germline lookup yields CDR1 SGHRS and CDR2 YFSETQ. Trimming cost V 0 bases and J 4 bases, with 8 bases left between them. CDR3 nucleotide sequence: TGCGCCAGCAGCTTGGAGTTCCGGTACGAGCAGTACTTC. Translated, it gives CASSLEFRYEQYF.

The CDR3: CASSWDGGLRTSDTDTQYF. The CDR3 bases are TGTGCCAGCAGCTGGGACGGGGGCTTGAGGACTAGCGACACAGATACGCAGTATTTT. The J gene is TRBJ2-3, the V gene TRBV7-6; TRBD2 aligns across 9 bases. From germline, CDR1 is SGHVS and CDR2 FNYEAQ. Trimming removed 4 bases from V and 2 bases from J; junction bases left unmatched: 16. The CDR3 consists of 19 residues.

The rearrangement joins TRBV5-4 to TRBJ1-6; TRBD1 matches 8 bases. The CDR3 has 14 residues. The V gene's germline CDR1 is SGHNT and CDR2 YYREEE (reference sequence). The V and J ends lost 1 base and 7 bases, in that order; junction bases with no gene match: 1. The CDR3, as DNA: TGTGCCAGCAGCTTGACAGGGGGGAATTCACCCCTCCACTTT. It translates to CASSLTGGNSPLHF.

This clone was counted once. The V gene is TRBV7-2, the J gene TRBJ1-1, with D perhaps TRBD1 (5 bases). The CDR3 is 16 amino acids. Trimming left V 4 bases short and J 1 base short, with 16 bases between. CDR1 SGHTA and CDR2 FQGNSA come from the germline V gene. The chain's CDR3 is CASSSLGGTGNTEAFF. CDR3 coding DNA: TGTGCCAGCAGCTCCTTAGGAGGGACGGGGAACACTGAAGCTTTCTTT.

This chain uses TRBV18 with TRBJ2-7, with 8 bases fitting TRBD1. The germline CDR1 and CDR2 sequences are KGHSH and LQKENI. The CDR3 spans 15 residues. V was pared by 4 bases and J by 2 bases, with 7 bases of the junction left unmatched. The CDR3 reads CASSLTTGAAYEQYF. The DNA for the CDR3 is TGTGCCAGCTCACTGACGACAGGGGCAGCCTACGAGCAGTACTTC.

This chain uses TRBV4-3 with TRBJ1-2; 8 bases are a match to TRBD1. V lost 4 bases to trimming and J lost 7 bases; unmatched junction nucleotides: 8. The germline CDR1 and CDR2 sequences are LGHNA and YSLEER. The CDR3 contains 14 residues. The CDR3 loop reads CASSPPDRGSGYTF. CDR3 in DNA: TGCGCCAGCAGCCCTCCCGACAGGGGTTCTGGCTACACCTTC.

CDR3 amino acids: CASRVGRGSNSPLHF. The CDR3 coding sequence is TGTGCCAGCAGAGTCGGCAGGGGGTCCAATTCACCCCTCCACTTT. The chain couples TRBV2 to TRBJ1-6; TRBD1 matches 7 bases. Germline trimming cut 6 bases from V and 7 bases from J; bases unmatched to any gene: 9. This CDR3 comprises 15 residues. In germline, CDR1 is SNHLY, CDR2 FYNNEI.

This clone appeared a single time. This sequence joins TRBV4-1 and TRBJ1-6; 9 bases map to TRBD1. Germline CDR1 and CDR2: MGHRA and YSYEKL. The CDR3 loop spans 17 amino acids. V lost 3 bases to trimming and J lost 2 bases; unmatched junction nucleotides: 5. DNA for the CDR3: TGCGCCAGCAGCCATCCCACAGGGGGCCCCTATAATTCACCCCTCCACTTT. Translation gives CASSHPTGGPYNSPLHF.

The chain carries TRBV6-1 and TRBJ2-3; tentative D call: TRBD2 (6 bases). The length of the CDR3 is 12 residues. V gave up 1 base and J gave up 8 bases, with 7 bases separating them. Germline V gene sequence: CDR1 MNHNS, CDR2 SASEGT. In DNA, the CDR3 is TGTGCCAGCAGTGAAGTGGGGGGTACGCAGTATTTT. Its protein product is CASSEVGGTQYF.

This chain uses TRBV15 with TRBJ1-6; D gene uncertain. V was cut by 4 bases and J by 7 bases, with 5 bases left in between. Germline V gene lookup returns CDR1 LNHNV and CDR2 YYDKDF (reference sequence). The CDR3 spans 12 residues. CDR3 amino acids: CATSKQNSPLHF. The CDR3, as DNA: TGTGCCACCAGCAAACAGAATTCACCCCTCCACTTT.

The rearrangement links TRBV10-3 to TRBJ1-2; D is perhaps TRBD1 (5 bases). Germline lookup yields CDR1 ENHRY and CDR2 SYGVKD. V was clipped by 6 bases and J by 5 bases, with 13 bases between them. The CDR3 sequence is 13 residues long. Here the CDR3 DNA reads TGTGCCATCAGGGAGGGGAGCGGTTATGGCTACACCTTC. It encodes CAIREGSGYGYTF.

The CDR3 reads CASSEWGQGSYEQYV. The CDR3 bases are TGTGCCAGCAGTGAATGGGGACAGGGTTCCTACGAGCAGTACGTC. The chain is built from TRBV6-1 and TRBJ2-7, with TRBD1 matching 9 bases. Germline V gene sequence: CDR1 MNHNS, CDR2 SASEGT. The CDR3 runs 15 residues. V shed 2 bases, J shed 1 base, and the junction held 3 bases outside the gene matches.

The V call is TRBV7-2, the J call TRBJ1-5; D gene unclear. V gave up 3 bases and J gave up 7 bases, with 10 bases separating them. There are 13 residues in the CDR3. Per the germline V gene, CDR1 is SGHTA and CDR2 is FQGNSA. The DNA for the CDR3 is TGTGCCAGCAGCTTCTCGTTCGGGCAGCCCCAGCATTTT. Translating gives CASSFSFGQPQHF.